A selection of T cell receptor beta chains follows, all from one sample in a study of blood T cell repertoires in COVID-19. Generated by immunoSEQ multiplex PCR, the TCRdb table keeps only in-frame clones and is missing some. The data hold some 180,000 clones, with approximately 80% observed a single time. The sample was peripheral blood. The receptors derive from a woman aged 35 to 49 with COVID-19, enrolled during active disease. CDR3s include the opening cysteine and the closing phenylalanine or tryptophan. A D gene is named only where the DNA matches it firmly. The listing skips clone size in some rows; elsewhere it reads once, few, many or a size class.

D,size,J,V,DNA,CDR3
-,-,TRBJ2-2,TRBV6-4,TGTGCCAGCAGTGAAATGGGAGACACCGGGGAGCTGTTTTTT,CASSEMGDTGELFF
TRBD1,-,TRBJ1-5,TRBV13,TGTGCCAGCAGCTTAGGGAGGAGTGACAGGGGGTGGAAAGGCAATCAGCCCCAGCATTTT,CASSLGRSDRGWKGNQPQHF
-,-,TRBJ1-6,TRBV3-1/TRBV3-2,TGTGCCAGCAGCCAAGACAGATCTAATTCACCCCTCCACTTT,CASSQDRSNSPLHF
TRBD1,-,TRBJ1-4,TRBV3-1/TRBV3-2,TGTGCCAGCAGCCTCAGTTTAGGACAGGCATGGAAACTGTTTTTT,CASSLSLGQAWKLFF
-,-,TRBJ1-1,TRBV11-3,TGTGCCAGCAGCCCCGGACAGTCGATGAACACTGAAGCTTTCTTT,CASSPGQSMNTEAFF
TRBD1,-,TRBJ1-1,TRBV19,TGTGCCAGTAGTACGGACAGGGGGATGGCTGAAGCTTTCTTT,CASSTDRGMAEAFF
-,-,TRBJ1-5,TRBV7-9,TGTGCCAGCAGCTTCGAGGAGAACAATCAGCCCCAGCATTTT,CASSFEENNQPQHF
-,few,TRBJ1-1,TRBV5-6,TGTGCCAGCAGCTTTTTGCAGAACCAGAACACTGAAGCTTTCTTT,CASSFLQNQNTEAFF
TRBD1,-,TRBJ2-7,TRBV24-1,TGTGCCACCAGTGATTTGACTAAGACAGGGTCCCACGAGCAGTACTTC,CATSDLTKTGSHEQYF
-,-,TRBJ1-5,TRBV7-8,TGTGCCAGCAGCTTCACAGGGCAAGGCAATCAGCCCCAGCATTTT,CASSFTGQGNQPQHF
-,-,TRBJ2-1,TRBV6-5,TGTGCCAGCCGGAGGGCCGTCTCCTACAATGAGCAGTTCTTC,CASRRAVSYNEQFF
-,-,TRBJ2-7,TRBV5-1,TGCGCCAGCAGCTTGGTCATCTCCTACGAGCAGTACTTC,CASSLVISYEQYF
TRBD2,medium-sized,TRBJ2-3,TRBV9,TGTGCCAGCAGCGTTTTGGCGGGGGGTAGCACAGATACGCAGTATTTT,CASSVLAGGSTDTQYF
TRBD2,-,TRBJ2-2,TRBV10-1,TGCGCCAGCAGTGAGGCTAGCGGGAACACCGGGGAGCTGTTTTTT,CASSEASGNTGELFF
TRBD1,-,TRBJ1-2,TRBV12-3/TRBV12-4,TGTGCCAGCAAAGACAGGGGATATGGCTACACCTTC,CASKDRGYGYTF
-,-,TRBJ2-7,TRBV9,TGTGCCAGCAGTGCAGGTATCTACGAGCAGTACTTC,CASSAGIYEQYF
-,-,TRBJ2-5,TRBV11-3,TGTGCCAGCAGCCGAGGGGGAGAGACCCAGTACTTC,CASSRGGETQYF
-,-,TRBJ1-1,TRBV19,TGTGCCAGTAGGATTGGGCAGTCGAACACTGAAGCTTTCTTT,CASRIGQSNTEAFF
TRBD1,-,TRBJ1-4,TRBV10-3,TGTGCCATCGGAGGGGGCGGAAAACTGTTTTTT,CAIGGGGKLFF
TRBD1,-,TRBJ1-2,TRBV5-8,TGTGCCAGCAGCTTAGCTGACAGGGTCAACTATGGCTACACCTTC,CASSLADRVNYGYTF
-,-,TRBJ1-2,TRBV19,TGTGCCAGTAGTATGGGTCGGGTGCTAGATTCTAACTATGGCTACACCTTC,CASSMGRVLDSNYGYTF
TRBD1,-,TRBJ1-2,TRBV3-1/TRBV3-2,TGTGCCAGCAGCCAAGATTGGGCAGGGGGTAAGGGCTACACCTTC,CASSQDWAGGKGYTF
TRBD1,-,TRBJ1-3,TRBV28,TGTGCCAGCAGTTTGACAGGGGAGGGTGGAAACACCATATATTTT,CASSLTGEGGNTIYF
TRBD1,-,TRBJ1-2,TRBV24-1,TGTGCCACCAGTGATACACCGGGACAGGAAGCGGGTGGCTACACCTTC,CATSDTPGQEAGGYTF
TRBD1,-,TRBJ2-2,TRBV5-4,TGTGCCAGCAGCCCGGACAGGGGGGCCCTAAACACCGGGGAGCTGTTTTTT,CASSPDRGALNTGELFF
-,-,TRBJ1-1,TRBV4-1,TGCGCCAGCAGCCAAAAATTCGAGACAACGAACACTGAAGCTTTCTTT,CASSQKFETTNTEAFF
-,-,TRBJ1-2,TRBV5-1,TGCGCCAGCAGCTTGGACGAGGGTTCCTCTAACTATGGCTACACCTTC,CASSLDEGSSNYGYTF
TRBD1,few,TRBJ1-5,TRBV28,TGTGCCAGCAGATCGCCGGGACAGAATCAGCCCCAGCATTTT,CASRSPGQNQPQHF
-,-,TRBJ2-7,TRBV6-1,TGTGCCAGCAGTGAAATGGGCACCCTGAGCTCCTACGAGCAGTACTTC,CASSEMGTLSSYEQYF
-,-,TRBJ2-2,TRBV6-5,TGTGCCAGCAGTACAGGGTTGAACACCGGGGAGCTGTTTTTT,CASSTGLNTGELFF
-,once,TRBJ1-3,TRBV12-2,TGTGCAAGTCGCTTAAGGACACACACCATATATTTT,CASRLRTHTIYF
-,-,TRBJ1-1,TRBV29-1,TGCAGCGTTGAAGACGGTGAAGCTTTCTTT,CSVEDGEAFF
-,-,TRBJ1-1,TRBV6-5,TGTGCCAGCAGTTACCCGGACAGACTGAACACTGAAGCTTTCTTT,CASSYPDRLNTEAFF
-,-,TRBJ1-4,TRBV19,TGTGCCAGTAGTATAGCCCCAGGGTCGAGGGAAAAACTGTTTTTT,CASSIAPGSREKLFF
-,-,TRBJ2-2,TRBV7-3,TGTGCCAGCAGCTTAGGACAATCCACCGGGGAGCTGTTTTTT,CASSLGQSTGELFF